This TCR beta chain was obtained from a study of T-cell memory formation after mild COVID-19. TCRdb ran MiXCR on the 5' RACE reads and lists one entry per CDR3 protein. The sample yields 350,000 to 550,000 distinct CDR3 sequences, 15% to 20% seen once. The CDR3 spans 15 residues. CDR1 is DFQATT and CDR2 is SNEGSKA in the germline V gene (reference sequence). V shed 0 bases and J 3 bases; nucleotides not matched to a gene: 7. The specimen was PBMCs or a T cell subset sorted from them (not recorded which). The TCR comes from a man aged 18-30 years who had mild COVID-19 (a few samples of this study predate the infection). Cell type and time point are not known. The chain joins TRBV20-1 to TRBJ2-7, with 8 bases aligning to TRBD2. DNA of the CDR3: TGCAGTGCTAGAGATCTTCGCGGGGGGAACTACGAGCAGTACGTC. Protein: CSARDLRGGNYEQYV.